Each of the 32 T cell receptor beta chains below was sequenced from the same sample in a study of blood T cell repertoires in COVID-19. The table came from immunoSEQ multiplex PCR; TCRdb's copy has only in-frame clones and leaves some out. The table records roughly 200,000 clones, over 75% of them present only once. The sequenced sample consisted of peripheral blood. Receptors originate from a person aged 65-85 years with COVID-19, enrolled during active disease.

The J gene is TRBJ1-4, the V gene TRBV20-1; a weak D match, TRBD1 (6 bases). The germline V and J ends were trimmed by 6 bases and 8 bases, with 10 bases remaining between them. From germline, CDR1 is DFQATT and CDR2 SNEGSKA (reference sequence). CDR3 length: 11 amino acids. CDR3 region: CSAETGEKLFF. In DNA form, the CDR3 reads TGCAGTGCCGAAACAGGGGAAAAACTGTTTTTT.

This clone was seen just once. This chain joins TRBV5-1 and TRBJ2-3; D perhaps matches TRBD2 (6 bases). This CDR3 is 12 amino acids long. Germline V gene data show CDR1 as SGHRS and CDR2 as YFSETQ. V dropped 4 bases and J dropped 5 bases, with 8 bases sitting between them. CDR3 amino acids: CASSAEGDTQYF. CDR3 nucleotides: TGCGCCAGCAGCGCGGAGGGAGATACGCAGTATTTT.

V and J are TRBV4-3 and TRBJ2-3; tentative D call: TRBD2 (7 bases). The CDR3 totals 20 residues. V lost 1 base to trimming and J lost 4 bases, with 27 bases between them. Germline-derived CDR1 and CDR2 are LGHNA and YSLEER. CDR3 DNA: TGCGCCAGCAGCCAAGGGGGGGCTAGCGGAGATACAACTGGGTCAGATACGCAGTATTTT. Protein sequence: CASSQGGASGDTTGSDTQYF.

The V call is TRBV6-2 or TRBV6-3, the J call TRBJ2-7; D is perhaps TRBD1 (6 bases). The germline CDR1 and CDR2 sequences are MNHEY and SVGEGT. There are 16 residues in the CDR3. V was clipped by 0 bases and J by 3 bases, with 15 bases between them. The CDR3 is CASSYSGAPAGYEQYF. The CDR3 DNA is TGTGCCAGCAGTTACTCGGGGGCCCCCGCCGGCTACGAGCAGTACTTC.

V is TRBV28 and J is TRBJ1-6; TRBD1 matches 7 bases. With V trimmed by 4 bases and J by 9 bases, 9 bases remained unmatched. Germline V gene sequence: CDR1 MDHEN, CDR2 SYDVKM. CDR3 size: 15 residues. The CDR3 sequence is CASSSRQGPSSPLHF. Here the CDR3 DNA reads TGTGCCAGCAGTTCAAGACAGGGTCCTAGTTCACCCCTCCACTTT.

The gene calls are TRBV29-1 and TRBJ2-6; D remains unclear. The CDR3 consists of 17 residues. CDR1 SQVTM and CDR2 ANQGSEA come from the germline V gene. The germline V and J ends were trimmed by 6 bases and 2 bases, with 20 bases remaining between them. CDR3 residues: CSVPSWAESAGANVLTF. As DNA, the CDR3 is TGCAGCGTCCCGAGTTGGGCAGAATCGGCTGGGGCCAACGTCCTGACTTTC. The full variable domain, in which reference TRBV29-1 and TRBJ2-6 provide the parts outside the CDR3, is SAVISQKPSRDICQRGTSLTIQCQVDSQVTMMFWYRQQPGQSLTLIATANQGSEATYESGFVIDKFPISRPNLTFSTLTVSNMSPEDSSIYLCSVPSWAESAGANVLTFGAGSRLTVL.

This clone came up many times. This chain connects TRBV3-1 (or the pseudogene TRBV3-2) to TRBJ1-2, with 7 nucleotides matching TRBD1. Looked up from germline, CDR1 is LGHDT and CDR2 is YNNKEL (reference sequence). Trimming at V came to 4 bases and at J to 1 base, leaving 6 bases not matched to a gene. The CDR3 has 15 residues. As DNA, the CDR3 is TGTGCCAGCAGCCTAGGGACAGTGCTTAACTATGGCTACACCTTC. As protein: CASSLGTVLNYGYTF.

V gene TRBV9 combines with J gene TRBJ1-6; TRBD1 agrees at 7 bases. This CDR3 spans 15 amino acids. With 3 bases clipped from V and 6 bases from J, the junction kept 6 bases outside the gene matches. The germline gives CDR1 SGDLS, CDR2 YYNGEE. The CDR3 DNA sequence: TGTGCCAGCAGCGGCCGGGACAGTGGTAATTCACCCCTCCACTTT. It codes for CASSGRDSGNSPLHF.

V and J are TRBV20-1 and TRBJ1-2; D is possibly TRBD1 (5 bases). V lost 6 bases and J lost 13, with 15 bases in between. This CDR3 region has 10 residues. Germline assignment: CDR1 DFQATT and CDR2 SNEGSKA (reference sequence). CDR3 coding DNA: TGCAGTGCCGGAAGACAGACCCCCACCTTC. Translation: CSAGRQTPTF.

The chain links TRBV12-3 or TRBV12-4 to TRBJ2-7; TRBD2 matches at 8 bases. This CDR3 has 13 amino acids. V shed 7 bases and J 2 bases; nucleotides not matched to a gene: 4. The CDR3 loop reads CASKVAGTYEQYF. The CDR3 DNA reads as TGTGCCAGCAAGGTAGCGGGGACCTACGAGCAGTACTTC.

This chain links TRBV6-2 or TRBV6-3 with TRBJ1-5; a possible D gene is TRBD1 (6 bases). Trimming took 6 bases from V and 2 from J, leaving 11 bases between them. Germline CDR1 and CDR2: MNHEY and SVGEGT. The CDR3 length is 14 residues. CDR3 residues: CASSRDMGNQPQHF. CDR3 DNA: TGTGCCAGCAGCCGGGACATGGGCAATCAGCCCCAGCATTTT.

This clone showed up just once. CDR3 loop: CASSLGGQGARETQYF. CDR3 DNA: TGTGCCAGCAGCTTAGGTGGACAGGGGGCGCGTGAGACCCAGTACTTC. The chain has TRBV7-2 and TRBJ2-5, with 11 bases that match TRBD1. The CDR3 totals 16 residues. Losses at the gene ends were 1 base for V and 5 bases for J; bases not matched to a gene: 6. From germline, CDR1 is SGHTA and CDR2 FQGNSA.

The V call is TRBV28, the J call TRBJ1-2; 7 bases match TRBD1. Trimming removed 5 bases from V and 3 bases from J; junction bases left unmatched: 6. This CDR3 spans 14 amino acids. Germline V gene data show CDR1 as MDHEN and CDR2 as SYDVKM. The DNA of the CDR3 is TGTGCCAGCAGTCCCCCGGGACAGCACTATGGCTACACCTTC. It is translated as CASSPPGQHYGYTF.

This clone has only a few counts. The chain carries TRBV28 and TRBJ2-7; D unresolved. CDR1 is MDHEN, CDR2 SYDVKM, per germline. Trimming removed 5 bases at V and 3 bases at J, with 5 bases between. The CDR3 covers 11 residues. CDR3 protein: CASSPLYEQYF. The CDR3 bases are TGTGCCAGCAGTCCACTCTACGAGCAGTACTTC.

The J gene is TRBJ1-1, the V gene TRBV28, with unresolved D. Trimming cost V 7 bases and J 1 base, with 7 bases left between them. The germline CDR1 and CDR2 sequences are MDHEN and SYDVKM. The CDR3 extends over 12 amino acids. The CDR3 is CASNNKNTEAFF. The CDR3 DNA sequence: TGTGCCAGCAACAACAAGAACACTGAAGCTTTCTTT.

In nucleotides, the CDR3 is TGTGCCAGTGCCGACCCGGCAGGGGGAACAGATACGCAGTATTTT. Translated, it gives CASADPAGGTDTQYF. V and J are TRBV19 and TRBJ2-3; 7 nucleotides line up with TRBD1. Per the germline V gene, CDR1 is LNHDA and CDR2 is SQIVND (reference sequence). V lost 8 bases to trimming and J lost 3 bases; unmatched junction nucleotides: 11. The CDR3 contains 15 residues.

The chain combines TRBV5-1 with TRBJ1-6; the match to TRBD1 covers 7 bases. The CDR3 is 15 residues long. V lost 4 bases and J lost 8; bases outside the gene matches: 9. Germline CDR1 is SGHRS and CDR2 is YFSETQ. CDR3 protein: CASSPGQWAYSPLHF. The CDR3 DNA sequence: TGCGCCAGCAGCCCGGGACAGTGGGCCTATTCACCCCTCCACTTT.

The chain has TRBV15 and TRBJ2-1, with TRBD2 matching 11 bases. The CDR3 contains 16 residues. CDR1 is LNHNV, CDR2 YYDKDF, per germline (reference sequence). The junction had 5 bases not matched to a gene; V was cut back by 3 bases and J by 4 bases. CDR3 nucleotide sequence: TGTGCCACCAGCAGCCCGGGACTAGCGGAGTACAATGAGCAGTTCTTC. Encoded protein: CATSSPGLAEYNEQFF.

This chain joins TRBV6-5 and TRBJ2-7; D gene ambiguous. Germline lookup yields CDR1 MNHEY and CDR2 SVGAGI. This CDR3 has 15 residues. Between the trimmed V and J ends, which lost 6 bases and 0 bases, there was a span of 15 bases. This chain's CDR3 is CASRTTVPLSYEQYF. In nucleotides, the CDR3 is TGTGCCAGCAGAACCACAGTTCCACTCTCCTACGAGCAGTACTTC.

The chain recombines TRBV12-3 or TRBV12-4 with TRBJ2-3; 8 positions agree with TRBD2. This CDR3 is built from 13 residues. Trimming at V came to 5 bases and at J to 4 bases, leaving 2 bases not matched to a gene. The CDR3 protein is CASSGRGADTQYF. Written as DNA, the CDR3 is TGTGCCAGCAGTGGGCGGGGGGCAGATACGCAGTATTTT.

This rearrangement joins TRBV10-3 to TRBJ1-1; no clear D. From germline, CDR1 is ENHRY and CDR2 SYGVKD. Trimming took off 8 bases at V and 3 bases at J, with 13 bases between the two ends. CDR3 length: 13 residues. The CDR3 sequence: CAISGSRDTEAFF. The CDR3 nucleotides are TGTGCCATCTCGGGAAGTCGCGACACTGAAGCTTTCTTT.

The chain carries TRBV5-1 and TRBJ1-1, with TRBD1 matching 8 bases. The CDR3 contains 16 residues. V lost 3 bases, J lost 5 bases, and 12 bases stayed unmatched. Germline loops: CDR1 SGHRS, CDR2 YFSETQ. For the CDR3, the DNA is TGCGCCAGCAGCTCTAGGATTGACAGGGGAACGACTGAAGCTTTCTTT. It translates to CASSSRIDRGTTEAFF.

V and J are TRBV5-1 and TRBJ2-5; TRBD2 agrees at 13 bases. The CDR3 contains 18 residues. Germline V gives CDR1 SGHRS, CDR2 YFSETQ. Unmatched junction bases numbered 14, after V lost 4 bases and J lost 5 bases. CDR3 nucleotides: TGCGCCAGCAGCGCCACCGGGACTAGCGGGGCCAGTGGGGAGACCCAGTACTTC. It specifies CASSATGTSGASGETQYF.

The genes are TRBV27 and TRBJ1-4; the match to TRBD1 covers 7 bases. The length of the CDR3 is 15 residues. With 5 bases clipped from V and 8 bases from J, the junction kept 11 bases outside the gene matches. The germline gives CDR1 MNHEY, CDR2 SMNVEV (reference sequence). The CDR3: CASSPSDRPREKLFF. CDR3 DNA sequence: TGTGCCAGCAGTCCATCGGACAGGCCACGAGAAAAACTGTTTTTT. Full variable domain (remainder filled in from reference TRBV27 and TRBJ1-4): EAQVTQNPRYLITVTGKKLTVTCSQNMNHEYMSWYRQDPGLGLRQIYYSMNVEVTDKGDVPEGYKVSRKEKRNFPLILESPSPNQTSLYFCASSPSDRPREKLFFGSGTQLSVL.

The V and J genes are TRBV20-1 and TRBJ2-7; 12 positions match TRBD2. Germline lookup yields CDR1 DFQATT and CDR2 SNEGSKA (reference sequence). V lost 3 bases, J lost 2 bases, and 11 bases stayed unmatched. CDR3 length: 17 amino acids. The CDR3 protein is CSASPTPRLAGAYEQYF. DNA for the CDR3: TGCAGTGCTAGTCCGACCCCCCGACTAGCGGGGGCCTACGAGCAGTACTTC.

V gene TRBV19 combines with J gene TRBJ1-3; D unresolved. V was trimmed by 0 bases and J by 2 bases, leaving 5 bases between them. Germline-derived CDR1 and CDR2 are LNHDA and SQIVND (reference sequence). The CDR3 contains 14 residues. This chain's CDR3 is CASSIDDTGNTIYF. CDR3 nucleotide sequence: TGTGCCAGTAGTATAGATGACACTGGAAACACCATATATTTT. Supplemented by reference TRBV19 and TRBJ1-3, the full variable domain reads DGGITQSPKYLFRKEGQNVTLSCEQNLNHDAMYWYRQDPGQGLRLIYYSQIVNDFQKGDIAEGYSVSREKKESFPLTVTSAQKNPTAFYLCASSIDDTGNTIYFGEGSWLTVV.

This chain joins TRBV7-8 and TRBJ2-7; D unclear. V was pared by 3 bases and J by 2 bases, with 11 bases between. CDR3 length equals 14 residues. Germline CDR1 SGHVS, CDR2 FQNEAQ. This CDR3 is CASSLLGTTYEQYF. The CDR3 DNA sequence: TGTGCCAGCAGCTTGCTAGGAACAACCTACGAGCAGTACTTC.

The chain uses TRBV6-1 and TRBJ1-2; the D gene is possibly TRBD1 (5 bases). V was clipped by 2 bases and J by 4 bases, with 8 bases between them. The CDR3 is 13 amino acids. Germline-derived CDR1 and CDR2 are MNHNS and SASEGT. CDR3 region: CASSEQGGYGYTF. The CDR3 DNA follows: TGTGCCAGCAGTGAACAGGGTGGCTATGGCTACACCTTC.

The V and J genes are TRBV7-2 and TRBJ2-7; D perhaps matches TRBD1 (5 bases). Looked up from germline, CDR1 is SGHTA and CDR2 is FQGNSA. The V and J ends lost 1 base and 9 bases respectively, with 19 bases between them. This CDR3 region has 15 residues. The CDR3 nucleotides read TGTGCCAGCAGCTTAGACCCCTCGGTCGGCAGGGTGCAGTACTTC. Translated: CASSLDPSVGRVQYF. The complete variable domain, with remaining parts taken from reference TRBV7-2 and TRBJ2-7, reads GAGVSQSPSNKVTEKGKDVELRCDPISGHTALYWYRQSLGQGLEFLIYFQGNSAPDKSGLPSDRFSAERTGGSVSTLTIQRTQQEDSAVYLCASSLDPSVGRVQYFGPGTRLTVT.

The rearrangement joins TRBV6-5 to TRBJ2-1, with 10 bases identical to TRBD1. CDR3 length: 15 amino acids. J gave up 3 bases and V 6 bases, and 5 bases lay outside the gene matches. Germline V lookup: CDR1 MNHEY, CDR2 SVGAGI. The CDR3 coding sequence is TGTGCCAGCAGCCGGACAGGGGGAGACTACAATGAGCAGTTCTTC. Translated: CASSRTGGDYNEQFF.

This clone was seen many times. The chain couples TRBV6-2 or TRBV6-3 to TRBJ1-1; TRBD1 might be the D (5 bases). The CDR3 contains 15 residues. Looked up from germline, CDR1 is MNHEY and CDR2 is SVGEGT. Deletions cut 2 bases from V and 3 bases from J, with 13 bases between. This CDR3 reads CASSYAGPSYTEAFF. The CDR3 DNA reads as TGTGCCAGCAGTTACGCGGGGCCATCTTACACTGAAGCTTTCTTT.

V gene TRBV18 combines with J gene TRBJ2-1, with 10 bases matching TRBD1. The CDR3 is made up of 15 amino acids. Germline CDR1 KGHSH, CDR2 LQKENI. Losses at the gene ends were 3 bases for V and 8 bases for J; bases not matched to a gene: 7. CDR3 sequence reads: CASSPMTGGGHEQFF. DNA of the CDR3: TGTGCCAGCTCACCTATGACAGGGGGCGGACATGAGCAGTTCTTC.